The rows below give T cell receptor beta chains drawn from one sample of a study of spatial heterogeneity in lung cancer. TCRdb reprocessed the 5' RACE reads with MiXCR, giving one entry per CDR3 protein. The repertoire has tens of thousands of distinct CDR3 sequences, around 12% of them found once; the top ten carry around 4.3%. Sequencing used PBMCs, obtained at surgery. These receptors originate from a male donor with early-stage non-small cell lung cancer. The CDR3 runs from the conserved cysteine through the conserved F or W.

cdr3_aa j_call v_call
CASSVSAGGRGNIQYF TRBJ2-4 TRBV5-1
CASSEAVRSPLHF TRBJ1-6 TRBV6-1
CASSTLIDDQPQHF TRBJ1-5 TRBV5-8
CASSDSTSGGDEQFF TRBJ2-1 TRBV6-4
CASSQDGNAGGNTGELFF TRBJ2-2 TRBV4-1
CASSLPQGAGEGNEQFF TRBJ2-1 TRBV4-2
CATSGLGTGKVGELFF TRBJ2-2 TRBV24-1
CASSSYFSGGLYNEQFF TRBJ2-1 TRBV2
CSVLGQGSDTQYF TRBJ2-3 TRBV29-1
CASSTLTGVGDTEAFF TRBJ1-1 TRBV19
CASSLTGQIEDTQYF TRBJ2-3 TRBV7-3
CSVGDSNQPQHF TRBJ1-5 TRBV29-1
CASSSGLAGGPREQYF TRBJ2-7 TRBV6-5
CSARDGAGLSSPLHF TRBJ1-6 TRBV20-1
CASSQGLDEQFF TRBJ2-1 TRBV7-3
CASSGSFSGKTYNEQFF TRBJ2-1 TRBV6-2/TRBV6-3
CSGGTDTGELFF TRBJ2-2 TRBV29-1
CASSSGNRGTGKETQYF TRBJ2-5 TRBV5-1
CSVGQGRNEKLFF TRBJ1-4 TRBV29-1
CSADDRGDEQYF TRBJ2-7 TRBV20-1
CASGGDRANYGYTF TRBJ1-2 TRBV25-1
CASSQLGPLPDEQFF TRBJ2-1 TRBV3-1
CASSVSTGYEQYF TRBJ2-7 TRBV9
CASSGPSNTGTFYEQYF TRBJ2-7 TRBV25-1
CASSQKGAPNTGELFF TRBJ2-2 TRBV6-5
CASSLGQILSNQPQHF TRBJ1-5 TRBV7-2
CASSPGLAGDYEQYF TRBJ2-7 TRBV28
CASSQTGPYEQYF TRBJ2-7 TRBV12-3/TRBV12-4
CASSPGQIEAFF TRBJ1-1 TRBV7-2
CASSQPPYEQYF TRBJ2-7 TRBV7-8
CASSLSGQGGNTIYF TRBJ1-3 TRBV27
CSVSRAMNTEAFF TRBJ1-1 TRBV29-1
CSVQREATYEQYF TRBJ2-7 TRBV29-1
CASSLKDRVVGYTF TRBJ1-2 TRBV12-3/TRBV12-4
CSATPDRRSYEQYF TRBJ2-7 TRBV20-1
CGTGTPYGEQYF TRBJ2-7 TRBV29-1
CASSQDPGNNGYTF TRBJ1-2 TRBV3-1
CASSLALAGLQFF TRBJ2-1 TRBV5-5
CASSLANGRGDTQYF TRBJ2-3 TRBV11-2
CASMEPLGMSYEQYF TRBJ2-7 TRBV5-1
CATSDLRDCAYEQYF TRBJ2-7 TRBV24-1
CSVWDVPQETQYF TRBJ2-5 TRBV29-1
CASSSQYYGYTF TRBJ1-2 TRBV28
CASSLKREVSDTQYF TRBJ2-3 TRBV5-1
CASSSTSVFPDTQYF TRBJ2-3 TRBV5-1
CSVPTGVAGMNEQFF TRBJ2-1 TRBV20-1
CASSVGQGNTIYF TRBJ1-3 TRBV9
CARRRKTLYEQYF TRBJ2-7 TRBV21-1
CASSLDTRTDTQYF TRBJ2-3 TRBV7-9
CASSELAKNIQYF TRBJ2-4 TRBV6-1
CASSDYRATEAFF TRBJ1-1 TRBV5-1
CASSDRERATTDTQYF TRBJ2-3 TRBV6-4